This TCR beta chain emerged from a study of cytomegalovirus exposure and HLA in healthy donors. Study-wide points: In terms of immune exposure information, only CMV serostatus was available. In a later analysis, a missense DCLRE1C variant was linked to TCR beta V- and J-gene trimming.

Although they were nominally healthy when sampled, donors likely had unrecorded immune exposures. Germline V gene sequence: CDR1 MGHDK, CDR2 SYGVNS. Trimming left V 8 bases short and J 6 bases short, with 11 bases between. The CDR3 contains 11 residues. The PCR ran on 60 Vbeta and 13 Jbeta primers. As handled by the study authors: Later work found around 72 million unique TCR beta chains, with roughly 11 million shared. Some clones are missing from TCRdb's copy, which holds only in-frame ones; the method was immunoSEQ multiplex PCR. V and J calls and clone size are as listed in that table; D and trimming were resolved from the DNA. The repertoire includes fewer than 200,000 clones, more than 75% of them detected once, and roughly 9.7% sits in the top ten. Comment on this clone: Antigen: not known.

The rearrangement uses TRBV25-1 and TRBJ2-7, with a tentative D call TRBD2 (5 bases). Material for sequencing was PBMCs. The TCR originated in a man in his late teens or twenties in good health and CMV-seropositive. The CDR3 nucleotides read TGTGCCAGCGGAGGTTATTCCGAGCAGTACTTC. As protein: CASGGYSEQYF.